This TCR beta chain is from a study of blood T cells in healthy people across ages. Deletions cut 4 bases from V and 9 bases from J, with 16 bases between. CDR1 MGHRA and CDR2 YSYEKL come from the germline V gene. CDR3 length: 13 residues. This clonotype was counted a few times. Its target is not known. It was with a sample-barcoded 5' primer and a J-beta primer mix that a second PCR of roughly 7 to 12 cycles was run. TCRdb reprocessed the 5' RACE reads with MiXCR, giving one entry per CDR3 protein. This table holds roughly 550,000 distinct CDR3 sequences, approximately 25% found once. Per sample, extraction of total RNA gave at least 5.5 micrograms in every case. Whole-study findings and limits: TCR beta diversity tracked closely with naive T cell percentage.

The data were also submitted as part of a second study, on T cells of mothers and their children. Per that study: Samples were provided by three healthy Caucasian mothers and their six children. Per mother, over 8 million TCR beta CDR3 reads were obtained; per child, 2.5 million to 3.5 million.

The sequence was collected from a boy between 10 and 17 years old in good health. This chain links TRBV4-1 with TRBJ2-7, with D hard to call. Sequencing used blood. CDR3 sequence reads: CASSPPDLARQYF. The CDR3 nucleotides are TGCGCCAGCAGCCCCCCCGACCTGGCACGGCAGTACTTC.